The source of this TCR beta chain is a study of control samples from healthy donors and cancer patients. Sequenced by immunoSEQ multiplex PCR; TCRdb stores in-frame clones only, minus some. The data contain some 120,000 clones, 85% to 95% of them singletons. Trimming at V came to 3 bases and at J to 5 bases, leaving 7 bases not matched to a gene. The germline V gene has CDR1 SGHTA and CDR2 FQGTGA. There are 15 residues in the CDR3. This receptor was obtained from a man in his forties or fifties with head and neck cancer. Sequenced sample: PBMCs. This rearrangement joins TRBV7-3 to TRBJ1-1, with TRBD1 matching over 9 bases. The CDR3: CASSFTTGGATEAFF. The DNA of the CDR3 is TGTGCCAGCAGCTTCACCACAGGGGGCGCGACTGAAGCTTTCTTT.